The next 10 T cell receptor beta chains were all read from a single sample in a study of blood T cells in healthy people across ages. Combining a sample-barcoded 5' primer with a J-beta primer mix, a second PCR ran for roughly 6 to 11 cycles. One entry per CDR3 protein results from TCRdb running MiXCR on the 5' RACE reads. Among 1.5 million to 1.8 million distinct CDR3 sequences listed, about 45% were seen once. The sequenced material came from blood. Every receptor here comes from a woman aged 18-35 years in good health.

The genes are TRBV6-1 and TRBJ1-6; 10 bases are a match to TRBD1. CDR3 length equals 17 residues. After removal of 6 bases from V and 1 base from J, the junction contained 6 bases not matched to a gene. Germline loops: CDR1 MNHNS, CDR2 SASEGT. This CDR3 reads CASRDRGRGSYNSPLHF. The CDR3 nucleotides are TGTGCCAGCAGAGACAGGGGGCGCGGATCCTATAATTCACCCCTCCACTTT.

V gene TRBV12-3 or TRBV12-4 combines with J gene TRBJ2-1, with D perhaps being TRBD1 or TRBD2 (7 bases each). The CDR3 spans 14 residues. The germline V and J ends were trimmed by 2 bases and 9 bases, with 14 bases remaining between them. The CDR3 sequence: CASSLNQGGGEQFF. The CDR3 nucleotides read TGTGCCAGCAGTTTAAACCAGGGGGGGGGTGAGCAGTTCTTC.

The rearrangement uses TRBV20-1 and TRBJ2-7; TRBD1 matches 9 bases. V lost 5 bases to trimming and J lost 7 bases; unmatched junction nucleotides: 9. Germline V lookup: CDR1 DFQATT, CDR2 SNEGSKA (reference sequence). The CDR3 consists of 13 residues. The CDR3 here is CSAPGQGYDEQYF. The CDR3 bases are TGCAGTGCTCCTGGACAGGGGTACGATGAGCAGTACTTC.

The J gene is TRBJ2-1, the V gene TRBV4-3; TRBD1 agrees at 7 bases. Germline CDR1 is LGHNA and CDR2 is YSLEER. The CDR3 is made up of 17 amino acids. J gave up 3 bases and V 2 bases, and 10 bases lay outside the gene matches. The CDR3 nucleotides are TGCGCCAGCAGCCAAAGGGGGCCCACGGTAGACTACAATGAGCAGTTCTTC. As protein: CASSQRGPTVDYNEQFF.

This clonotype was observed at least ten times. The chain recombines TRBV20-1 with TRBJ2-5; 8 nucleotides match TRBD2. CDR3 length equals 16 residues. Per germline, CDR1 DFQATT and CDR2 SNEGSKA (reference sequence). After removal of 2 bases from V and 11 bases from J, the junction contained 19 bases not matched to a gene. CDR3 in DNA: TGCAGTGCTAGAAGAAAGGGACTAGTATACTACAATGAGCAGTACTTC. It codes for CSARRKGLVYYNEQYF.

The gene calls are TRBV4-3 and TRBJ2-7; TRBD2 matches 10 bases. J gave up 0 bases and V 4 bases, and 6 bases lay outside the gene matches. CDR3 length: 16 amino acids. Germline CDR1 and CDR2: LGHNA and YSLEER. DNA for the CDR3: TGCGCCAGCAGCCGGATACTAGCGGGGAGCTCCTACGAGCAGTACTTC. It yields the protein CASSRILAGSSYEQYF.

The chain is built from TRBV6-6 and TRBJ2-2; no reliable D call. The CDR3 runs 16 residues. Germline CDR1 and CDR2: MNHNY and SVGAGI (reference sequence). V shed 0 bases and J shed 6 bases, with 14 bases lying between them. CDR3 region: CASSYSNPRLAGELFF. CDR3 DNA: TGTGCCAGCAGTTACTCGAACCCCCGGCTAGCCGGGGAGCTGTTTTTT.

This clonotype has a handful of counts. The rearrangement uses TRBV7-2 and TRBJ2-3; the D gene is possibly TRBD1 (6 bases). This CDR3 has 16 amino acids. V dropped 2 bases and J dropped 2 bases, with 14 bases sitting between them. Germline V gives CDR1 SGHTA, CDR2 FQGNSA. The CDR3 DNA follows: TGTGCCAGCAGCTTACAGGGGATCTCTTTCACAGATACGCAGTATTTT. Translated: CASSLQGISFTDTQYF.

The table lists this clonotype with a count of one. The chain uses TRBV3-1 and TRBJ1-6; D remains unclear. The CDR3 loop spans 17 amino acids. The V and J ends lost 1 base and 3 bases respectively, with 13 bases between them. Germline V gene sequence: CDR1 LGHDT, CDR2 YNNKEL (reference sequence). The CDR3 loop reads CASSQAKGFGYNSPLHF. The CDR3 nucleotides are TGTGCCAGCAGCCAAGCAAAAGGATTCGGCTATAATTCACCCCTCCACTTT.

This clonotype turned up a few times. This chain uses TRBV9 with TRBJ1-6; D ambiguous. In germline, CDR1 is SGDLS, CDR2 YYNGEE. Between the trimmed V and J ends, which lost 2 bases and 10 bases, there was a span of 13 bases. The CDR3 is 14 residues long. This chain's CDR3 is CASSVLGNGSPLHF. The DNA for the CDR3 is TGTGCCAGCAGCGTTTTAGGGAACGGGTCACCCCTCCACTTT.